This TCR beta chain stems from a study of cytomegalovirus exposure and HLA in healthy donors. Regarding the study as a whole: In a later analysis, compared with equally common non-associated chains, HLA-associated beta chains were more expanded. In an earlier analysis, in some 540 donors, most V segments appeared productive either ~87% or ~30% of the time. There were some public TCRs occurring in many donors, but most TCR sequences were rare.

PCR used 60 Vbeta primers and 13 Jbeta primers. Method: immunoSEQ multiplex PCR; TCRdb's copy keeps in-frame clones and lacks some. In the table there are around 200,000 clones, approximately 85% of which are singletons. As for this clone: What it recognizes is unknown.

The donors comprised healthy bone marrow donors. CDR1 SGHTA and CDR2 FQGNSA come from the germline V gene. This CDR3 region has 16 residues. V trimming: 5 bases; J trimming: 5 bases; junction bases outside the gene matches: 6. Sequenced input: PBMCs. The clonotype originates from a woman aged 40 to 49 in good health and CMV-seronegative. The V call is TRBV7-2, the J call TRBJ2-1; TRBD2 agrees at 13 bases. The CDR3 here is CASSTGTSGINNEQFF. The CDR3 nucleotides read TGTGCCAGCAGCACAGGGACTAGCGGGATAAACAATGAGCAGTTCTTC. The whole variable domain, filled in from reference TRBV7-2 and TRBJ2-1, reads GAGVSQSPSNKVTEKGKDVELRCDPISGHTALYWYRQSLGQGLEFLIYFQGNSAPDKSGLPSDRFSAERTGGSVSTLTIQRTQQEDSAVYLCASSTGTSGINNEQFFGPGTRLTVL.